The 8 T cell receptor beta chains below were found in one sample sequenced in a study of shared clonotypes between healthy human individuals. Clones were sequenced by immunoSEQ multiplex PCR, and TCRdb holds only the in-frame ones, with some missing. This table holds over a million clones, around 78% found once. The specimen was memory CD4+ T cells from PBMCs. Subset meaning: CD45RA-negative fraction. The receptors shown here come from a man in his late teens or twenties in good health. Some clones in this sample may be carry-over from other donors' samples.

The chain couples TRBV10-3 to TRBJ2-5; 7 bases are a match to TRBD1. V was clipped by 0 bases and J by 2 bases; unmatched bases: 6. Looked up from germline, CDR1 is ENHRY and CDR2 is SYGVKD. The CDR3 is 16 residues long. This chain's CDR3 is CAISESRARGQETQYF. The DNA for the CDR3 is TGTGCCATCAGTGAGTCGAGGGCCAGGGGGCAAGAGACCCAGTACTTC.

This clone was detected only a few times. This chain links TRBV19 with TRBJ1-2; tentatively, D is TRBD1 (6 bases). This CDR3 has 14 amino acids. CDR1 and CDR2 (germline): LNHDA, SQIVND (reference sequence). V lost 1 base and J 4 bases, leaving 10 bases between the germline ends. For the CDR3, the DNA is TGTGCCAGTAGTATAGGGGGGGCGCCCTATGGCTACACCTTC. Protein: CASSIGGAPYGYTF. Full variable domain (missing parts from reference TRBV19 and TRBJ1-2): DGGITQSPKYLFRKEGQNVTLSCEQNLNHDAMYWYRQDPGQGLRLIYYSQIVNDFQKGDIAEGYSVSREKKESFPLTVTSAQKNPTAFYLCASSIGGAPYGYTFGSGTRLTVV.

The V and J genes are TRBV28 and TRBJ1-3; the D gene is possibly TRBD1 (6 bases). The CDR3 runs to 14 residues. V lost 4 bases to trimming and J lost 0 bases, with 7 bases between them. From germline, CDR1 is MDHEN and CDR2 SYDVKM. The CDR3 sequence: CASSWTDSGNTIYF. In nucleotides, the CDR3 is TGTGCCAGCAGTTGGACAGACTCTGGAAACACCATATATTTT. The whole variable domain, filled in from reference TRBV28 and TRBJ1-3, reads DVKVTQSSRYLVKRTGEKVFLECVQDMDHENMFWYRQDPGLGLRLIYFSYDVKMKEKGDIPEGYSVSREKKERFSLILESASTNQTSMYLCASSWTDSGNTIYFGEGSWLTVV.

CDR3 sequence reads: CASSVGLAETQYF. In DNA form, the CDR3 reads TGCGCCAGCAGCGTGGGCCTGGCCGAGACCCAGTACTTC. The chain joins TRBV5-1 to TRBJ2-5; no definite D call. The CDR3 contains 13 residues. The germline V gene encodes CDR1 SGHRS and CDR2 YFSETQ. V gave up 4 bases and J gave up 5 bases, with 12 bases separating them.

The chain uses TRBV28 and TRBJ2-7, with D possibly matching TRBD1 (6 bases). The CDR3 is 15 residues long. Trimming stripped 3 bases from V and 7 bases from J, with 19 bases between. CDR1 MDHEN and CDR2 SYDVKM come from the germline V gene. This CDR3 is CASSFTGSTKKEQYF. The DNA of the CDR3 is TGTGCCAGCAGTTTCACAGGGTCCACAAAAAAAGAGCAGTACTTC.

The V call is TRBV30, the J call TRBJ1-1, with D hard to call. CDR1 is GTSNPN and CDR2 is SVGIG in the germline V gene (reference sequence). This CDR3 spans 15 amino acids. Trimming took off 2 bases at V and 1 base at J, with 14 bases between the two ends. CDR3 sequence (DNA): TGTGCCTGGAGTCCCCAGCCGGGAGGGAACACTGAAGCTTTCTTT. As protein: CAWSPQPGGNTEAFF.

A remark on this clone: Its ends do not fully match the called genes, so a read error is possible. The V call is TRBV7-8, the J call TRBJ2-1, with 10 nucleotides matching TRBD2. CDR1 is SGHVS, CDR2 FQNEAQ, per germline. The CDR3 totals 15 residues. DNA for the CDR3: TGTGCCGGCAGCCCTAGCGGGAGTTTCTGCAATGAGCAGTTCTTC. It translates to CAGSPSGSFCNEQFF.

J is TRBJ2-3 and V is TRBV4-3; possible D gene TRBD2, 6 bases. CDR3 length: 16 residues. Germline V gene sequence: CDR1 LGHNA, CDR2 YSLEER. Deletions cut 4 bases from V and 1 base from J, with 15 bases between. CDR3 nucleotide sequence: TGCGCCAGCAGCCCCCCACCTAGCGTCCGCACAGATACGCAGTATTTT. Its protein product is CASSPPPSVRTDTQYF.